The sequence of this TCR beta chain was determined in a study of shared T cell receptors in the human thymus. The protocol was immunoSEQ multiplex PCR, while the TCRdb copy is restricted to in-frame clones and leaves out a portion. The sample records over 650,000 clones, 80% to 90% being singletons. Germline assignment: CDR1 LGHNA and CDR2 YNFKEQ. The ends lost 4 bases at V and 5 bases at J; junction bases unmatched: 6. This CDR3 region has 17 residues. This sample also belongs to another study, concerning human thymus T cells. This second report adds: The source of the thymus tissue was resections taken during corrective heart surgery. Related studies found that unrelated individuals share highly overlapping thymic repertoires.

The sequence was collected from a boy under three years old with a congenital heart defect. Sequencing input: thymocytes. The rearrangement links TRBV4-2 to TRBJ2-3; 16 positions match TRBD2. The CDR3 nucleotides are TGTGCCAGCAGCCCCGGGACTAGCGGGGGGGCGATAGATACGCAGTATTTT. Translation: CASSPGTSGGAIDTQYF.